Following are 19 T cell receptor beta chains from one sample sequenced in a study of cytomegalovirus exposure and HLA in healthy donors. The table came from immunoSEQ multiplex PCR; TCRdb's copy has only in-frame clones and leaves some out. Of over 150,000 clones in the sample, 75% to 90% were seen once. The material sequenced was PBMCs. These TCRs come from a man between 18 and 29 years old in good health and CMV-seropositive.

This chain connects TRBV27 to TRBJ2-1; perhaps TRBD2 as D (6 bases). Deletions cut 6 bases from V and 6 bases from J, with 12 bases between. CDR1 MNHEY and CDR2 SMNVEV come from the germline V gene (reference sequence). The CDR3 is 13 amino acids. For the CDR3, the DNA is TGTGCCAGCAGCCCGGGAGCGGGCAATGAGCAGTTCTTC. Protein: CASSPGAGNEQFF.

V usage is TRBV11-2 and J usage is TRBJ1-1; D perhaps matches TRBD1 (6 bases). Deletions cut 1 base from V and 0 bases from J, with 6 bases between. Germline V gene lookup returns CDR1 SGHAT and CDR2 FQNNGV. This CDR3 has 14 residues. The CDR3 DNA reads TGTGCCAGCAGCTTAGGACAGGTGAACACTGAAGCTTTCTTT. Residues: CASSLGQVNTEAFF. The full variable domain, in which reference TRBV11-2 and TRBJ1-1 provide the parts outside the CDR3, is EAGVAQSPRYKIIEKRQSVAFWCNPISGHATLYWYQQILGQGPKLLIQFQNNGVVDDSQLPKDRFSAERLKGVDSTLKIQPAKLEDSAVYLCASSLGQVNTEAFFGQGTRLTVV.

The rearrangement links TRBV6-5 to TRBJ2-7, with D tentatively TRBD1 (5 bases). Trimming pared 7 bases from V and 0 bases from J, leaving 7 bases between. The germline V gene encodes CDR1 MNHEY and CDR2 SVGAGI. This CDR3 region has 12 residues. CDR3 region: CASKDSSYEQYF. Written as DNA, the CDR3 is TGTGCCAGCAAAGACAGCTCCTACGAGCAGTACTTC.

This chain connects TRBV14 to TRBJ2-7, with D tentatively TRBD1 (5 bases). From germline, CDR1 is SGHDN and CDR2 FVKESK. V was cut by 1 base and J by 4 bases, with 8 bases left in between. This CDR3 comprises 13 residues. In DNA, the CDR3 is TGTGCCAGCAGCCAAGGGGGCAGATACGAGCAGTACTTC. It is translated as CASSQGGRYEQYF.

This clone appeared a few times. The gene calls are TRBV5-4 and TRBJ1-2, with 7 bases fitting TRBD1. Germline V lookup: CDR1 SGHNT, CDR2 YYREEE (reference sequence). The CDR3 is 15 residues long. V lost 5 bases, J lost 2 bases, and 9 bases stayed unmatched. The CDR3 is CASSSSGGENYGYTF. As DNA, the CDR3 is TGTGCCAGCAGTTCTTCAGGGGGTGAAAACTATGGCTACACCTTC.

The DNA for the CDR3 is TGCAGTGCCTTGAACACTGAAGCTTTCTTT. As protein: CSALNTEAFF. The V call is TRBV20-1, the J call TRBJ1-1; D remains unclear. Looked up from germline, CDR1 is DFQATT and CDR2 is SNEGSKA (reference sequence). Trimming pared 6 bases from V and 0 bases from J, leaving 2 bases between. The CDR3 consists of 10 residues.

This chain links TRBV7-3 with TRBJ2-3; 11 bases agree with TRBD1. The germline CDR1 and CDR2 sequences are SGHTA and FQGTGA. J was trimmed by 4 bases and V by 5 bases; bases with no gene match: 5. The CDR3 runs 15 residues. CDR3 protein: CASSGTGGRADTQYF. In DNA, the CDR3 is TGTGCCAGCAGCGGGACAGGGGGTAGGGCAGATACGCAGTATTTT. The whole variable domain, remainder taken from reference TRBV7-3 and TRBJ2-3, is GAGVSQTPSNKVTEKGKYVELRCDPISGHTALYWYRQSLGQGPEFLIYFQGTGAADDSGLPNDRFFAVRPEGSVSTLKIQRTERGDSAVYLCASSGTGGRADTQYFGPGTRLTVL.

The chain is built from TRBV5-8 and TRBJ2-2, with a possible D match to TRBD2 (5 bases). The ends were cut back, 4 bases at V and 5 bases at J, with 15 bases in the middle. Germline V gives CDR1 SGHTS, CDR2 YDEGEE. The CDR3 sequence is 15 residues long. This CDR3 is CASSLDSRTTGELFF. CDR3 nucleotide sequence: TGTGCCAGCAGCCTGGACTCCCGAACGACCGGGGAGCTGTTTTTT.

A note on this clone: Mismatch with germline at one junction end may stem from a read error. The V and J genes are TRBV6-6 and TRBJ2-5, with D tentatively TRBD2 (6 bases). In germline, CDR1 is MNHNY, CDR2 SVGAGI (reference sequence). The CDR3 has 12 amino acids. The CDR3 coding sequence is TGTGCCAGCAGTTACTCCCGGGACTCCCGGCACTTC. It is translated as CASSYSRDSRHF.

To note about this clone: Sequence at one end of the junction differs from germline and may be a read error. Here the CDR3 reads CASSFQAGGMVF. The CDR3 DNA reads TGTGCCAGCAGCTTCCAAGCGGGAGGAATGGTGTTC. J is TRBJ2-7 and V is TRBV7-2; TRBD2 aligns across 9 bases. This CDR3 is built from 12 residues. The V gene's germline CDR1 is SGHTA and CDR2 FQGNSA.

The V and J genes are TRBV27 and TRBJ2-3; 7 nucleotides agree with TRBD2. The length of the CDR3 is 15 residues. J gave up 5 bases and V 6 bases, and 11 bases lay outside the gene matches. The V gene's germline CDR1 is MNHEY and CDR2 SMNVEV (reference sequence). CDR3 protein: CASRGRASGGDTQYF. The CDR3 DNA reads TGTGCCAGCAGAGGACGGGCTAGCGGAGGAGATACGCAGTATTTT.

J is TRBJ1-1 and V is TRBV4-3; D gene uncertain. Germline V gives CDR1 LGHNA, CDR2 YSLEER. V gave up 1 base and J gave up 9 bases, with 12 bases separating them. The CDR3 loop spans 13 amino acids. As DNA, the CDR3 is TGCGCCAGCAGCCAAGGTGAGGGCATGCAAGCTTTCTTT. It encodes CASSQGEGMQAFF.

This clone was observed a few times. This chain links TRBV7-3 with TRBJ1-2; tentative D call: TRBD1 (5 bases). This CDR3 is built from 14 residues. Germline V CDR1 and CDR2: SGHTA, FQGTGA. Trimming shortened V by 2 bases and J by 6 bases, and 13 bases separated the two germline ends. CDR3 DNA sequence: TGTGCCAGCAGCTTAGGCCAGGGTGGAAATGGCTACACCTTC. The encoded protein is CASSLGQGGNGYTF.

This clone has just one count. This rearrangement joins TRBV7-2 to TRBJ2-7; 8 bases align to TRBD2. There are 12 residues in the CDR3. V was clipped by 8 bases and J by 7 bases; unmatched bases: 7. Germline V lookup: CDR1 SGHTA, CDR2 FQGNSA. CDR3 region: CASGARGGEQYF. CDR3 in DNA: TGTGCCAGCGGAGCTCGGGGGGGAGAGCAGTACTTC.

The chain is built from TRBV30 and TRBJ2-3, with 12 positions matching TRBD1. This CDR3 comprises 15 residues. Trimming cost V 3 bases and J 6 bases; bases outside gene matches: 7. Germline CDR1 GTSNPN, CDR2 SVGIG (reference sequence). In DNA, the CDR3 is TGTGCCTGGAGCGGAGGGACAGGGGGCTGGGATACGCAGTATTTT. This encodes CAWSGGTGGWDTQYF.

This chain joins TRBV29-1 and TRBJ2-7; TRBD2 matches 7 bases. CDR1 is SQVTM and CDR2 is ANQGSEA in the germline V gene. CDR3 length equals 13 residues. V shed 3 bases and J 5 bases; nucleotides not matched to a gene: 7. In DNA, the CDR3 is TGCAGCGTTGAGGGAGGGGCCCTCAACGAGCAGTACTTC. Translation gives CSVEGGALNEQYF.

V and J are TRBV11-1 and TRBJ2-2; 11 bases agree with TRBD1. Losses at the gene ends were 5 bases for V and 8 bases for J; bases not matched to a gene: 7. The CDR3 is made up of 15 amino acids. Germline V gene lookup returns CDR1 SGHAT and CDR2 FQDESV (reference sequence). As DNA, the CDR3 is TGTGCCAGCAGCCCAGTGGACAGGGGGCGGGGGGAGCTGTTTTTT. Amino acid sequence: CASSPVDRGRGELFF.

This sequence joins TRBV10-2 and TRBJ1-2; 7 bases are a match to TRBD1. Germline trimming cut 6 bases from V and 4 bases from J; bases unmatched to any gene: 11. Germline values: CDR1 WSHSY, CDR2 SAAADI. The CDR3 is 15 residues long. Here the CDR3 reads CASRPVRQGGYGYTF. CDR3 in DNA: TGCGCCAGCAGACCTGTTCGACAGGGTGGCTATGGCTACACCTTC.

The chain uses TRBV4-3 and TRBJ2-2, with TRBD2 identical over 16 bases. The J segment lost 5 bases and the V segment lost 7 bases, leaving 7 bases of the junction unmatched. There are 17 residues in the CDR3. Germline CDR1 and CDR2: LGHNA and YSLEER. The CDR3 DNA reads TGCGCCAGCACCCCGGGACTAGCGGGGGGGTGGACCGGGGAGCTGTTTTTT. Protein product: CASTPGLAGGWTGELFF.